The T cell receptor beta chain described here comes from a study of blood T cells in healthy people across ages. The V gene lost 0 bases and the J gene lost 8 bases, with 14 bases spanning the gap. Germline CDR1 and CDR2: SGHDN and FVKESK. This CDR3 spans 16 amino acids. Combining a sample-barcoded 5' primer with a J-beta primer mix, a second PCR ran for about 7 to 11 cycles. TCRdb called the 5' RACE reads again in MiXCR, with one record for every CDR3 protein. The sample includes over 300,000 distinct CDR3 sequences, about 55% of them seen just once. Researchers collected around 10 milliliters of peripheral blood from every single donor. Per sample, extraction of total RNA gave at least 5 micrograms in every case. Findings and caveats of the study: What prevented conclusive comparison of naive and antigen-experienced cells was that PBMCs were unsorted.

As to this clonotype: Its antigen is currently unknown.

The TCR sequence derives from a man aged 60-69 years in good health. This chain links TRBV14 with TRBJ1-6; possibly TRBD1 for D (5 bases). Sequencing was done on a sample of blood. In DNA, the CDR3 is TGTGCCAGCAGCCAAGACACCGGGACGGGGGATTCACCCCTCCACTTT. Translating gives CASSQDTGTGDSPLHF.